This T cell receptor beta chain was profiled in a study of T cell clonotyping in hematopoietic cell transplantation. Whole-study findings and limits: Pathologically expanded recipient clonotypes increased progressively from day 30 to day 180 as diversity fell.

Sequencing used immunoSEQ multiplex PCR; TCRdb keeps in-frame clones, though not all of them. This sample carries roughly 13,000 clones, roughly 60% of them seen once, and the ten largest clones take around 9.3%. Remarks on this clone: Its cognate antigen is unknown.

Germline V gene sequence: CDR1 SGHNT, CDR2 YYREEE (reference sequence). V lost 5 bases and J lost 5, with 20 bases in between. There are 16 residues in the CDR3. Material: PBMCs. This sequence was found in a human donor who either received an allogeneic hematopoietic cell transplant for a myeloid malignancy or was a related donor (not recorded which). Some clones in this sample may be carry-over from other donors' samples. The chain joins TRBV5-4 to TRBJ2-1, with D uncertain. The CDR3 reads CASSYARAARDNEQFF. CDR3 in DNA: TGTGCCAGCAGTTACGCTCGCGCCGCTCGGGACAATGAGCAGTTCTTC.